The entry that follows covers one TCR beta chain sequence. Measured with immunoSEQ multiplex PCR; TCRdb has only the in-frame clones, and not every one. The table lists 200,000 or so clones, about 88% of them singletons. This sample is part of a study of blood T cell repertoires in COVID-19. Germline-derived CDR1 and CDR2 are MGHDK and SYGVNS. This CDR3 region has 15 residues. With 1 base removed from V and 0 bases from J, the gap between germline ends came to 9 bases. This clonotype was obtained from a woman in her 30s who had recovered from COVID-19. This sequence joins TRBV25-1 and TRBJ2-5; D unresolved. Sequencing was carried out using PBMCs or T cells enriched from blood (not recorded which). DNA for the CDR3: TGTGCCAGCAGTGAATCGACATCGTACCAAGAGACCCAGTACTTC. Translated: CASSESTSYQETQYF.